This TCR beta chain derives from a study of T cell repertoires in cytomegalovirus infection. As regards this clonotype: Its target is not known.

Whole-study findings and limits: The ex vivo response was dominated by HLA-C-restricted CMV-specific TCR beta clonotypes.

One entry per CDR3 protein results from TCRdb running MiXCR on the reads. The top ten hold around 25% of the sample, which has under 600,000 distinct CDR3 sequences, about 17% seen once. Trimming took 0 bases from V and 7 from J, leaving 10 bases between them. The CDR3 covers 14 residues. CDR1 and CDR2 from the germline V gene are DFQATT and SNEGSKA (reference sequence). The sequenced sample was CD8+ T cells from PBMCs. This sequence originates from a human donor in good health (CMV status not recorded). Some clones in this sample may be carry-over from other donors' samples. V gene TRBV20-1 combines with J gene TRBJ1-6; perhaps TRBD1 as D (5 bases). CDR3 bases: TGCAGTGCTAGAGACTCCGGGACCAATTCACCCCTCCACTTT. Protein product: CSARDSGTNSPLHF.